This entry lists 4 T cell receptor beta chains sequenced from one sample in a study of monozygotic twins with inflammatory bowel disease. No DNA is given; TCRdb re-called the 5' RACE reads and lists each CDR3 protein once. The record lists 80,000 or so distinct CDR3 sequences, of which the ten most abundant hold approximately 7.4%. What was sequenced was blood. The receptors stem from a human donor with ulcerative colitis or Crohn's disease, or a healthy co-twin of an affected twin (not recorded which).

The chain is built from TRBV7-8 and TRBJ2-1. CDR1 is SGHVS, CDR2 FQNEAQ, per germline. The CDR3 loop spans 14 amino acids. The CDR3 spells CASSRLSSYNEQFF.

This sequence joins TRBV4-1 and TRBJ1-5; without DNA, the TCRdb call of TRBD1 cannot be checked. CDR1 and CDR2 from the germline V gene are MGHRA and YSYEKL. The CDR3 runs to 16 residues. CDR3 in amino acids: CASSKRSDSVNQPQHF.

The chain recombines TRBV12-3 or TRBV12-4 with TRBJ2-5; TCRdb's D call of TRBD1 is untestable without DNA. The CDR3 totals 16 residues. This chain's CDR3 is CASTHGTGFSGETQYF.

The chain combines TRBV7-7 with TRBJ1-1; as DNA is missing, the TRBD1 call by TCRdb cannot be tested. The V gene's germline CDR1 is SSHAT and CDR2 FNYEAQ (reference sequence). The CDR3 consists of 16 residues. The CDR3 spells CASSSQGTLVSTEAFF.